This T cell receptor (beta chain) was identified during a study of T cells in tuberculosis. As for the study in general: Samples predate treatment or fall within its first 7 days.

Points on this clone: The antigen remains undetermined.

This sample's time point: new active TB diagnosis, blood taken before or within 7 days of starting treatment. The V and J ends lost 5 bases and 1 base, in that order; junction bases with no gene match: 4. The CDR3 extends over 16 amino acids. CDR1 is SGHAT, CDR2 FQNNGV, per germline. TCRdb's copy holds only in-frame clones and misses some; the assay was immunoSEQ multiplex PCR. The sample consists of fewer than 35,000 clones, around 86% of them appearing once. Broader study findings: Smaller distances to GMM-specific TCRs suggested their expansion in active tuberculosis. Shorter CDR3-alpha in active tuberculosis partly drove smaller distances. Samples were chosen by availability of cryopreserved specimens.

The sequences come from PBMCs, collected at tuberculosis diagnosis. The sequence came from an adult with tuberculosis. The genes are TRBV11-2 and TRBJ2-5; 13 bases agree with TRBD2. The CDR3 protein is CASSLGTSGVQETQYF. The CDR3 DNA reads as TGTGCCAGCAGCCTCGGGACTAGCGGGGTCCAAGAGACCCAGTACTTC.